This T cell receptor (beta chain) was sequenced in a study of coeliac disease. On the study more broadly: Disease groups: newly diagnosed active, refractory type I, gluten-free-diet controlled.

Measured with immunoSEQ multiplex PCR; TCRdb has only the in-frame clones, and not every one. This table holds several thousand clones, approximately 60% found once. Germline V gene data show CDR1 as MGHDK and CDR2 as SYGVNS. The CDR3 covers 17 residues. V lost 2 bases, J lost 5 bases, and 10 bases stayed unmatched. In this sample, this clone is medium-sized. V usage is TRBV25-1 and J usage is TRBJ2-7; 12 nucleotides line up with TRBD1. Sequences were obtained from intraepithelial lymphocytes from the gut. This TCR derives from a woman aged 40 to 50. The DNA for the CDR3 is TGTGCCAGCAGTGAAAGTAGATTTGGGACAGGGGGCGACGAGCAGTACTTC. It is translated as CASSESRFGTGGDEQYF.